Sequencing of this TCR beta chain was carried out in a study of T-cell reconstitution after alpha-beta-depleted transplantation in children (dated by TCRdb to the mid-2010s). Context from the whole study: Using TCR repertoire profiling, the study followed T-cell immune reconstitution in a quantitative way in children after TCRalphabeta/CD19-depleted allogeneic hematopoietic cell transplantation.

Results the study describes overall, beyond this receptor: Hyperexpanded clone frequencies declined over subsequent months; after one year, T-cell counts and TCRbeta diversity were mostly attributed to newly produced T cells. Apparently early alphabetaT-cell count recovery about two months after transplant reportedly relied on only several hundred rapidly expanded clones derived from non-depleted graft cells. In some patients, the high TCRbeta diversity seen at day 60 was put down to recipient T cells and intrathymic progenitors that had survived conditioning.

As to this clonotype: Its antigen has not been determined. No qualities accompany the bases; no much larger clone lies one base away.

The library was made by PCR. Sequencing was performed on an Illumina HiSeq 2500. Molecular barcoding was employed in the preparation of TCR libraries, with unique molecular identifiers being used to normalize TCRbeta repertoire quantification. TCRdb itself trimmed the public reads at Q25 with fastp, ran MiXCR and retained productive beta chains. CDR3 protein duplicates are merged, each entry listing the most common genes and DNA. Present in this sample are about 600,000 distinct CDR3 sequences, more than 20% of which were seen just once. The ten largest account for less than 15% of the sample. CDR1 and CDR2 are read off the germline V gene as MNHEY and SVGEGT. The CDR3 covers 16 residues, taking in both the cysteine and the phenylalanine. Here the CDR3 DNA is all that survives: 48 bases in frame from base 1. Trimming at the junction amounts to 0 bases on V and 0 bases on J, and the germline ends lie 11 bases apart.

The treatment or condition label on this specimen signifies: allogeneic hematopoietic cell transplantation with graft depleted of TCRalphabeta T cells and CD19 B cells. Transplant recipients were children who received TCRalphabeta/CD19-depleted allogeneic hematopoietic cell grafts. The source was PBMCs, mostly from graft donor cells, collected 360 days after TCRalphabeta/CD19-depleted stem cell transplant. This receptor was taken from a boy younger than two who had a stem cell transplant for acute myeloid leukemia, so the T cells may come from the graft donor. The sequence links TRBV6-2 or TRBV6-3 to TRBJ1-1, and perhaps TRBD1 as D gene, on 5 matching bases. The CDR3 reads CASSYSARGVNTEAFF. The DNA reads as follows: TGTGCCAGCAGTTACTCGGCCCGGGGCGTGAACACTGAAGCTTTCTTT.